This record looks at one TCR beta chain sequence and its context. Germline CDR1 LNHNV, CDR2 YYDKDF (reference sequence). V shed 0 bases and J shed 3 bases, with 14 bases lying between them. The CDR3 length is 16 residues. In the authors' workflow: Reference gene primer amplification in the assay estimated nucleated cell counts. The protocol was immunoSEQ multiplex PCR, while the TCRdb copy is restricted to in-frame clones and leaves out a portion. The V and J calls and clone size are taken from that table; D and trimming were inferred from the DNA. Here the sample spans 190,000 or so clones, under 90% being singletons. The data are from a study of blood T cell repertoires in COVID-19. Overall study context: Samples of COVID-19 (acute and convalescent) were obtained from the United States, Italy and Spain. In each case, the material was cDNA or gDNA derived from T cells, B-cell-depleted T cells, or PBMCs.

The clonotype originates from a man in his forties with acute or convalescent COVID-19. This rearrangement joins TRBV15 to TRBJ1-1; D gene unclear. The sample was peripheral blood. CDR3 amino acids: CATSRDYGELDTEAFF. Written as DNA, the CDR3 is TGTGCCACCAGCAGAGATTACGGGGAATTGGACACTGAAGCTTTCTTT.